This TCR beta chain emerged from a study of spatial heterogeneity in lung cancer. Study as a whole: The mean occurrence of each unique TCR and UMI combination in raw reads exceeded nine.

TCRdb used MiXCR to reprocess the 5' RACE reads, holding one entry per CDR3 protein. The sample records under 75,000 distinct CDR3 sequences, 13% being singletons. The time point here: sample taken at primary tumor resection. Unsorted whole RNA from tumor, nontumor lung or frozen PBMC underwent sequencing. The length of the CDR3 is 13 residues. Trimming took off 3 bases at V and 5 bases at J, with 8 bases between the two ends. The source of this sequence is a male donor with early-stage non-small cell lung cancer. The chain links TRBV12-3 or TRBV12-4 to TRBJ1-5; TRBD1 is a possible D gene (5 bases). The sequencing used PBMCs, collected at surgery. The CDR3 loop reads CASSLVQDQPQHF. DNA of the CDR3: TGTGCCAGCAGTTTGGTACAGGATCAGCCCCAGCATTTT.